This T cell receptor beta chain originates from a study of shared clonotypes between healthy human individuals. Across the whole study: CD4 naive cells filled three plates per donor, CD4 memory three, CD8 naive two and CD8 memory one.

This CDR3 contains 13 residues. Trimming took off 5 bases at V and 0 bases at J, with 7 bases between the two ends. CDR1 and CDR2 (germline): SEHNR, FQNEAQ (reference sequence). Clones were read by immunoSEQ multiplex PCR, and TCRdb kept only the in-frame ones, dropping some. The data contain some 1.5 million clones, around 97% of them singletons. The sequence was obtained from a man between 25 and 39 years old in good health. V gene TRBV7-9 combines with J gene TRBJ1-2; no clear D gene. Sequenced input: naive CD4+ T cells sorted from blood. Documented subset: CD45RA+ positively selected. The CDR3 nucleotides are TGTGCCAGCAGCCCGATAGCTAACTATGGCTACACCTTC. It is translated as CASSPIANYGYTF.